A single sample is the source of the 26 T cell receptor beta chains below, sequenced in a study of T cells in Graves' hyperthyroidism and ophthalmopathy (dated by TCRdb to about 2019). Library generation was performed with multiplex PCR. TCRdb names Illumina HiSeq 2000 as the instrument used. Amplification of TCR beta CDR3 regions was carried out from RNA transcripts. The first round of RT-PCR for the TCR CDR3 was performed with the HTBI primer set and the Qiagen OneStep RT-PCR kit. In TCRdb, the public reads were trimmed at Q25 with fastp and aligned with MiXCR, with productive beta chains retained. Rows matching on CDR3 protein sequence are summarized as one entry with the most common DNA and genes. In all, the sample holds approximately 200,000 distinct CDR3 sequences, and approximately 16% of those were seen once. Around 43% of the sample is taken by the ten largest. Sequenced: blood. The receptor set was obtained from a man aged 35 to 55 with Graves' hyperthyroidism.

The chain recombines TRBV18 with TRBJ2-1; no reliable D call. CDR1 and CDR2 from the germline V gene are KGHSH and LQKENI. This CDR3 has 15 amino acids. V was shortened by 2 bases and J by 3 bases, with 11 bases between the two germline ends. CDR3 sequence: CASSPKGGDYNEQFF. Written as DNA, the CDR3 is TGTGCCAGCTCACCAAAGGGTGGGGACTACAATGAGCAGTTCTTC.

The sample holds a few counts of this clonotype. The genes are TRBV4-3 and TRBJ1-2; D remains unclear. The CDR3 length is 17 residues. Per the germline V gene, CDR1 is LGHNA and CDR2 is YSLEER. With 4 bases removed from V and 0 bases from J, the gap between germline ends came to 18 bases. CDR3 sequence: CASSPDGIRAPNYGYTF. Written as DNA, the CDR3 is TGCGCCAGCAGCCCTGACGGTATCCGGGCCCCTAACTATGGCTACACCTTC.

The V call is TRBV6-9, the J call TRBJ1-6; possible D gene TRBD1, 5 bases. Germline-derived CDR1 and CDR2 are MNHGY and SVAAGI. The V end lost 7 bases, the J end lost 11 bases, and 12 bases lay between the germline ends. The CDR3 sequence is 12 residues long. CDR3 sequence: CASNWGEPPLHF. CDR3 in DNA: TGTGCCAGCAATTGGGGGGAGCCACCCCTCCACTTT.

This clonotype was recorded many times. V usage is TRBV5-1 and J usage is TRBJ2-3; weak D call: TRBD1 (6 bases). CDR3 length: 15 amino acids. V lost 2 bases and J lost 0, with 10 bases in between. Germline V gene sequence: CDR1 SGHRS, CDR2 YFSETQ. The CDR3 here is CASSFEGVSTDTQYF. CDR3 DNA: TGCGCCAGCAGCTTCGAGGGGGTTAGCACAGATACGCAGTATTTT.

This clonotype was observed at least ten times. This chain links TRBV7-2 with TRBJ2-1; 11 nucleotides agree with TRBD2. The V and J ends lost 2 bases and 2 bases, in that order; junction bases with no gene match: 5. The CDR3 contains 17 residues. CDR1 is SGHTA and CDR2 is FQGNSA in the germline V gene. CDR3 DNA sequence: TGTGCCAGCAGCTTAACGCATAGCGGGGGGGCCTACAATGAGCAGTTCTTC. Its protein is CASSLTHSGGAYNEQFF.

This chain uses TRBV20-1 with TRBJ2-1, with a possible D match to TRBD2 (6 bases). Germline V gives CDR1 DFQATT, CDR2 SNEGSKA (reference sequence). V was pared by 0 bases and J by 5 bases, with 14 bases between. CDR3 length equals 15 residues. Here the CDR3 reads CSARDGSGGDNEQFF. CDR3 coding DNA: TGCAGTGCTAGAGATGGGAGCGGAGGGGACAATGAGCAGTTCTTC.

This clonotype came up a few times. V usage is TRBV3-1 and J usage is TRBJ2-5; TRBD2 aligns across 12 bases. Germline-derived CDR1 and CDR2 are LGHDT and YNNKEL (reference sequence). The CDR3 contains 18 residues. V lost 4 bases to trimming and J lost 2 bases; unmatched junction nucleotides: 11. CDR3 sequence (DNA): TGTGCCAGCAGCCCGACCCTCGCTAGCGGGGGGGATCAAGAGACCCAGTACTTC. Its translation is CASSPTLASGGDQETQYF.

This clonotype was counted a single time. This chain connects TRBV15 to TRBJ1-4; 7 bases line up with TRBD1. The ends lost 5 bases at V and 8 bases at J; junction bases unmatched: 11. CDR1 is LNHNV and CDR2 is YYDKDF in the germline V gene (reference sequence). The CDR3 is 15 residues long. The CDR3 is CATSARRDSGEKLFF. Here the CDR3 DNA reads TGTGCCACCAGCGCCCGCCGGGACAGTGGAGAAAAACTGTTTTTT.

This clonotype came up many times. V and J are TRBV29-1 and TRBJ1-1, with 7 bases matching TRBD1. The CDR3 is 14 residues long. Germline values: CDR1 SQVTM, CDR2 ANQGSEA. The trim removed 7 bases at V and 3 bases at J, leaving 11 bases unmatched. The CDR3 reads CSASRQGRDTEAFF. As DNA, the CDR3 is TGCAGCGCCTCCCGACAGGGTCGAGACACTGAAGCTTTCTTT. Drawing the rest from reference TRBV29-1 and TRBJ1-1, the complete variable domain is SAVISQKPSRDICQRGTSLTIQCQVDSQVTMMFWYRQQPGQSLTLIATANQGSEATYESGFVIDKFPISRPNLTFSTLTVSNMSPEDSSIYLCSASRQGRDTEAFFGQGTRLTVV.

This clonotype was seen repeatedly, ten times or more. The chain joins TRBV6-6 to TRBJ2-3; D is ambiguous. The ends were cut back, 2 bases at V and 2 bases at J, with 8 bases in the middle. This CDR3 is built from 14 residues. Germline assignment: CDR1 MNHNY and CDR2 SVGAGI (reference sequence). The CDR3 DNA reads as TGTGCCAGCAGTTACGGGCGGAACACAGATACGCAGTATTTT. Translating it yields CASSYGRNTDTQYF.

The chain couples TRBV5-8 to TRBJ2-1; D is perhaps TRBD1 or TRBD2 (5 bases each). Trimming shortened V by 2 bases and J by 5 bases, and 14 bases separated the two germline ends. The CDR3 covers 15 residues. CDR1 and CDR2 from the germline V gene are SGHTS and YDEGEE. The CDR3 DNA follows: TGTGCCAGCAGCTTTAGGGACCGCACCCACAATGAGCAGTTCTTC. Amino acids: CASSFRDRTHNEQFF.

This clonotype was recorded at least ten times. The chain recombines TRBV19 with TRBJ1-5; D remains unclear. From germline, CDR1 is LNHDA and CDR2 SQIVND (reference sequence). Trimming took 1 base from V and 3 from J, leaving 10 bases between them. The CDR3 has 15 amino acids. The CDR3 protein is CASSIAVSLNQPQHF. CDR3 nucleotides: TGTGCCAGTAGTATAGCAGTCAGCCTCAATCAGCCCCAGCATTTT.

DNA of the CDR3: TGTGCCAGCAGTTTAGGGCCCACCAGGGAGCAGTTCTTC. Residues: CASSLGPTREQFF. The V and J genes are TRBV12-3 or TRBV12-4 and TRBJ2-1; D not certain. The CDR3 runs to 13 residues. Between the trimmed V and J ends, which lost 1 base and 10 bases, there was a span of 11 bases.

This clonotype was recorded at least ten times. The chain joins TRBV12-3 or TRBV12-4 to TRBJ2-3; 11 positions match TRBD2. The CDR3 sequence is 15 residues long. V gave up 6 bases and J gave up 4 bases; unmatched junction bases: 6. This chain's CDR3 is CASSLAGGVSDTQYF. CDR3 in DNA: TGTGCCAGCAGCCTAGCGGGGGGCGTGTCAGATACGCAGTATTTT.

This clonotype was counted ten times or more. The CDR3 nucleotides are TGCGCCAGCAGCTTGGAACAGAGACTGGGCTACACCTTC. Residues: CASSLEQRLGYTF. This chain links TRBV5-1 with TRBJ1-2; no firm D call. Germline loops: CDR1 SGHRS, CDR2 YFSETQ. This CDR3 spans 13 amino acids. With 0 bases removed from V and 8 bases from J, the gap between germline ends came to 11 bases.

This chain connects TRBV19 to TRBJ1-5; D call uncertain. Per germline, CDR1 LNHDA and CDR2 SQIVND (reference sequence). The CDR3 is 14 amino acids. V lost 7 bases, J lost 0 bases, and 10 bases lay in between. As DNA, the CDR3 is TGTGCCAGTACGGTATGGAATAGCAATCAGCCCCAGCATTTT. Amino acids: CASTVWNSNQPQHF.

This clonotype was seen repeatedly, ten times or more. The genes are TRBV6-1 and TRBJ1-3; D is uncertain. With 6 bases removed from V and 0 bases from J, the gap between germline ends came to 15 bases. CDR3 size: 16 residues. Germline assignment: CDR1 MNHNS and CDR2 SASEGT. CDR3 loop: CASRPTPRGSGNTIYF. DNA of the CDR3: TGTGCCAGCAGGCCTACCCCGCGCGGCTCTGGAAACACCATATATTTT.

This chain joins TRBV18 and TRBJ1-2; D not resolved. Germline V gene data show CDR1 as KGHSH and CDR2 as LQKENI. Trimming stripped 3 bases from V and 2 bases from J, with 19 bases between. The CDR3 length is 17 residues. The CDR3 is CASSPTCNSGQNYGYTF. CDR3 bases: TGTGCCAGCTCACCGACTTGCAATTCCGGGCAGAACTATGGCTACACCTTC.

This clonotype appeared a single time. The J gene is TRBJ2-7, the V gene TRBV20-1; 11 bases line up with TRBD2. Germline CDR1 is DFQATT and CDR2 is SNEGSKA (reference sequence). The trim removed 3 bases at V and 0 bases at J, leaving 7 bases unmatched. The CDR3 has 16 residues. The CDR3 loop reads CSARKILAGGSYEQYF. For the CDR3, the DNA is TGCAGTGCTAGGAAGATTCTAGCGGGGGGCTCCTACGAGCAGTACTTC.

This rearrangement joins TRBV2 to TRBJ1-4, with 11 bases aligning to TRBD1. CDR1 SNHLY and CDR2 FYNNEI come from the germline V gene. The CDR3 is made up of 17 amino acids. The V and J ends lost 8 bases and 1 base, in that order; junction bases with no gene match: 9. CDR3 coding DNA: TGTGCCAGCGCCGGGACAGGGGGATTCATAACTAATGAAAAACTGTTTTTT. It yields the protein CASAGTGGFITNEKLFF. Based on the CDR3 plus reference TRBV2 and TRBJ1-4, the full variable domain is EPEVTQTPSHQVTQMGQEVILRCVPISNHLYFYWYRQILGQKVEFLVSFYNNEISEKSEIFDDQFSVERPDGSNFTLKIRSTKLEDSAMYFCASAGTGGFITNEKLFFGSGTQLSVL.

This clonotype was picked up one time. V usage is TRBV20-1 and J usage is TRBJ2-7; TRBD2 aligns across 8 bases. The CDR3 extends over 13 amino acids. The germline gives CDR1 DFQATT, CDR2 SNEGSKA (reference sequence). The V and J ends lost 5 bases and 2 bases, in that order; junction bases with no gene match: 5. The CDR3 region is CSAERGRTYEQYF. The CDR3 DNA reads as TGCAGTGCTGAGCGGGGGAGAACCTACGAGCAGTACTTC.

This clonotype was picked up many times. V and J are TRBV11-2 and TRBJ2-1; D not resolved. Germline CDR1 is SGHAT and CDR2 is FQNNGV. Trimming stripped 1 base from V and 7 bases from J, with 5 bases between. The CDR3 covers 12 residues. CDR3 region: CASSLVGNEQFF. The CDR3 DNA reads as TGTGCCAGCAGCTTAGTTGGGAATGAGCAGTTCTTC.

This clonotype was observed many times. The rearrangement links TRBV27 to TRBJ1-5; the D is unclear. The CDR3 is made up of 13 amino acids. V was shortened by 6 bases and J by 0 bases, with 6 bases between the two germline ends. Germline V gene sequence: CDR1 MNHEY, CDR2 SMNVEV (reference sequence). Here the CDR3 reads CASRPYSNQPQHF. CDR3 nucleotides: TGTGCCAGCAGGCCGTATAGCAATCAGCCCCAGCATTTT.

This chain joins TRBV7-3 and TRBJ1-6; TRBD1 aligns across 12 bases. After removal of 1 base from V and 14 bases from J, the junction contained 15 bases not matched to a gene. Germline V lookup: CDR1 SGHTA, CDR2 FQGTGA. CDR3 length: 18 residues. CDR3 DNA sequence: TGTGCCAGCAGCTTAAGTCCGGGACAGGGGGCTCATGTTGTGGCCCTCCACTTT. Its protein is CASSLSPGQGAHVVALHF. Filled out from reference TRBV7-3 and TRBJ1-6, the complete variable domain reads GAGVSQTPSNKVTEKGKYVELRCDPISGHTALYWYRQSLGQGPEFLIYFQGTGAADDSGLPNDRFFAVRPEGSVSTLKIQRTERGDSAVYLCASSLSPGQGAHVVALHFGNGTRLTVT.

This clonotype was picked up one time. V and J are TRBV15 and TRBJ2-7, with D unclear. The V and J ends lost 3 bases and 2 bases respectively, with 8 bases between them. Germline V gives CDR1 LNHNV, CDR2 YYDKDF (reference sequence). The CDR3 length is 13 residues. DNA of the CDR3: TGTGCCACCAGCAGCCAGGAACCCTACGAGCAGTACTTC. Protein: CATSSQEPYEQYF.

This clonotype was seen at least ten times. The V gene is TRBV24-1, the J gene TRBJ2-7, with D possibly TRBD1 on 5 matching bases. Germline loops: CDR1 KGHDR, CDR2 SFDVKD. The length of the CDR3 is 14 residues. V was clipped by 5 bases and J by 4 bases, with 14 bases between them. This CDR3 reads CATSGSTGGYEQYF. DNA of the CDR3: TGTGCCACCAGTGGTAGTACAGGCGGATACGAGCAGTACTTC.